What follows are 2 T cell receptor beta chains derived from one specimen sequenced in a study of spatial heterogeneity in lung cancer (dated by TCRdb to between 2019 and 2020). The library was prepared using 5' RACE. TCRdb lists the instrument as NextSeq 500. TCRdb itself trimmed the public reads at Q25 with fastp, ran MiXCR and retained productive beta chains. Entries are consolidated by CDR3 protein sequence, retaining the most common genes and DNA. This sample gives about 25,000 distinct CDR3 sequences in total; approximately 6.6% of them show up just once. The biggest ten clones account for roughly 13% of the sample. The sample's time point label, decoded: sample taken at primary tumor resection. For TCR sequencing, whole RNA was extracted from tumor and nontumor lung tissue, or from cryopreserved PBMC samples, and no cell sorting was done. The specimen was PBMCs, collected at surgery. The receptor source for this set is a male donor with early-stage non-small cell lung cancer.

This rearrangement joins TRBV4-2 to TRBJ2-1, with 7 bases identical to TRBD2. Germline CDR1 reads LGHNA; CDR2 reads YNFKEQ. V dropped 6 bases and J dropped 4; count of bases not matched to a gene: 6. The CDR3 runs 14 residues. The chain's CDR3 is CASSVTGGYNEQFF. In nucleotides, the CDR3 is TGTGCCAGCAGTGTTACGGGGGGATACAATGAGCAGTTCTTC.

A few counts support this clonotype. The chain carries TRBV10-3 and TRBJ2-2, with 7 nucleotides matching TRBD1. CDR3 size: 14 residues. The V gene's germline CDR1 is ENHRY and CDR2 SYGVKD. V lost 8 bases, J lost 5 bases, and 8 bases stayed unmatched. CDR3 protein: CAIGQDPATGELFF. CDR3 in DNA: TGTGCCATCGGACAGGATCCGGCGACCGGGGAGCTGTTTTTT.